The 19 T cell receptor beta chains presented below share a single source sample, sequenced in a study of cytomegalovirus exposure and HLA in healthy donors. Vbeta (60) and Jbeta (13) primers were used in the PCR. The method was immunoSEQ multiplex PCR; TCRdb's version includes in-frame clones alone and lacks a portion of them. The sample has some 110,000 clones; less than 85% are singletons. The specimen sequenced was PBMCs. The receptors stem from a man aged 45-65 years in good health and CMV-seropositive.

V and J are TRBV11-3 and TRBJ2-7; 10 bases agree with TRBD2. CDR1 is SGHNT and CDR2 is YENEEA in the germline V gene. After removal of 4 bases from V and 4 bases from J, the junction contained 1 base not matched to a gene. This CDR3 contains 13 residues. CDR3 region: CASSSSGSYEQYF. The DNA for the CDR3 is TGTGCCAGCAGCTCTAGCGGGAGTTACGAGCAGTACTTC. Drawing the rest from reference TRBV11-3 and TRBJ2-7, the complete variable domain is EAGVVQSPRYKIIEKKQPVAFWCNPISGHNTLYWYLQNLGQGPELLIRYENEEAVDDSQLPKDRFSAERLKGVDSTLKIQPAELGDSAVYLCASSSSGSYEQYFGPGTRLTVT.

The chain combines TRBV9 with TRBJ2-7; 7 bases fit TRBD2. Germline assignment: CDR1 SGDLS and CDR2 YYNGEE. The CDR3 is 15 amino acids. The V and J ends lost 3 bases and 0 bases, in that order; junction bases with no gene match: 6. This CDR3 is CASSAGGGSSYEQYF. The DNA of the CDR3 is TGTGCCAGCAGCGCGGGCGGGGGTTCCTCCTACGAGCAGTACTTC.

The gene calls are TRBV4-3 and TRBJ1-6, with D tentatively TRBD1 (6 bases). The CDR3 is made up of 17 amino acids. Germline lookup yields CDR1 LGHNA and CDR2 YSLEER. V lost 8 bases and J 0 bases, leaving 17 bases between the germline ends. The CDR3 spells CASRRDRTDSYNSPLHF. Here the CDR3 DNA reads TGCGCCAGCCGAAGAGACAGGACCGACTCCTATAATTCACCCCTCCACTTT.

The chain recombines TRBV6-5 with TRBJ2-3; weak D call: TRBD1 (5 bases). This CDR3 has 16 residues. Germline V CDR1 and CDR2: MNHEY, SVGAGI. With 0 bases removed from V and 1 base from J, the gap between germline ends came to 11 bases. For the CDR3, the DNA is TGTGCCAGCAGTTACTCGAAAGGGGTCCGCACAGATACGCAGTATTTT. Amino acid sequence: CASSYSKGVRTDTQYF.

This chain connects TRBV7-2 to TRBJ1-2; D gene uncertain. Germline V lookup: CDR1 SGHTA, CDR2 FQGNSA. The CDR3 sequence is 12 residues long. Trimming took off 10 bases at V and 3 bases at J, with 12 bases between the two ends. This CDR3 is CAIRPADYGYTF. The CDR3 DNA follows: TGTGCCATCCGGCCGGCGGACTATGGCTACACCTTC. Filled out from reference TRBV7-2 and TRBJ1-2, the complete variable domain reads GAGVSQSPSNKVTEKGKDVELRCDPISGHTALYWYRQSLGQGLEFLIYFQGNSAPDKSGLPSDRFSAERTGGSVSTLTIQRTQQEDSAVYLCAIRPADYGYTFGSGTRLTVV.

This CDR3 is CASSPLGTGSRREKLFF. The CDR3 nucleotides are TGTGCCAGCAGTCCCCTAGGGACAGGGTCCCGGCGTGAAAAACTGTTTTTT. V is TRBV27 and J is TRBJ1-4, with 9 bases aligning to TRBD1. With 5 bases clipped from V and 7 bases from J, the junction kept 14 bases outside the gene matches. CDR1 MNHEY and CDR2 SMNVEV come from the germline V gene (reference sequence). The CDR3 length is 17 residues. The complete variable domain, with remaining parts taken from reference TRBV27 and TRBJ1-4, reads EAQVTQNPRYLITVTGKKLTVTCSQNMNHEYMSWYRQDPGLGLRQIYYSMNVEVTDKGDVPEGYKVSRKEKRNFPLILESPSPNQTSLYFCASSPLGTGSRREKLFFGSGTQLSVL.

The V call is TRBV15, the J call TRBJ2-1; 9 positions match TRBD2. The CDR3 consists of 15 residues. In germline, CDR1 is LNHNV, CDR2 YYDKDF (reference sequence). J gave up 4 bases and V 0 bases, and 1 base lay outside the gene matches. CDR3 DNA: TGTGCCACCAGCAGAGAACTAGCGGGTTACAATGAGCAGTTCTTC. Encoded protein: CATSRELAGYNEQFF.

The rearrangement joins TRBV7-2 to TRBJ2-5; D is unresolved. V lost 5 bases to trimming and J lost 5 bases, with 9 bases between them. The CDR3 has 12 residues. CDR1 is SGHTA and CDR2 is FQGNSA in the germline V gene. This chain's CDR3 is CASSTVRETQYF. CDR3 DNA: TGTGCCAGCAGCACCGTGCGGGAGACCCAGTACTTC.

The CDR3 DNA reads TGTGCCAGTAGTATATCCAGCCCGAGGGATCAGCCCCAGCATTTT. It is translated as CASSISSPRDQPQHF. The rearrangement uses TRBV19 and TRBJ1-5, with D uncertain. CDR3 length: 15 amino acids. Trimming took off 2 bases at V and 5 bases at J, with 13 bases between the two ends. Germline lookup yields CDR1 LNHDA and CDR2 SQIVND (reference sequence).

The rearrangement uses TRBV5-6 and TRBJ2-1; 7 bases fit TRBD2. Trimming removed 4 bases from V and 8 bases from J; junction bases left unmatched: 18. The CDR3 covers 17 residues. CDR1 is SGHDT and CDR2 is YYEEEE in the germline V gene. The CDR3 DNA reads TGTGCCAGCAGCCGTTGGCTCGCGGGGAGGGCCAGTGATGAGCAGTTCTTC. Translation: CASSRWLAGRASDEQFF.

V is TRBV5-1 and J is TRBJ2-6; a possible D gene is TRBD2 (5 bases). The germline V gene encodes CDR1 SGHRS and CDR2 YFSETQ. Trimming stripped 0 bases from V and 3 bases from J, with 7 bases between. The CDR3 covers 15 residues. The CDR3 here is CASSLGSGGANVLTF. CDR3 nucleotides: TGCGCCAGCAGCTTGGGAAGCGGTGGGGCCAACGTCCTGACTTTC. The full variable domain, with the rest looked up from reference TRBV5-1 and TRBJ2-6, is KAGVTQTPRYLIKTRGQQVTLSCSPISGHRSVSWYQQTPGQGLQFLFEYFSETQRNKGNFPGRFSGRQFSNSRSEMNVSTLELGDSALYLCASSLGSGGANVLTFGAGSRLTVL.

The rearrangement uses TRBV14 and TRBJ2-3; D might be TRBD2 (5 bases). V lost 2 bases to trimming and J lost 2 bases, with 11 bases between them. Germline V gene data show CDR1 as SGHDN and CDR2 as FVKESK. CDR3 length equals 15 residues. The CDR3 DNA sequence: TGTGCCAGCAGCCAAAAGGACTGGTACACAGATACGCAGTATTTT. Translation gives CASSQKDWYTDTQYF. The full variable domain, completed using reference TRBV14 and TRBJ2-3, is EAGVTQFPSHSVIEKGQTVTLRCDPISGHDNLYWYRRVMGKEIKFLLHFVKESKQDESGMPNNRFLAERTGGTYSTLKVQPAELEDSGVYFCASSQKDWYTDTQYFGPGTRLTVL.

As concerns this clone: An end of the junction differs from the germline gene, which may be a read error. This chain links TRBV29-1 with TRBJ1-1; no firm D call. This CDR3 is built from 14 residues. Germline V gene lookup returns CDR1 SQVTM and CDR2 ANQGSEA. The CDR3 DNA is TGCAGCGTCGAAGTCCGCCCGGGGATCACTGAAGCTTTCTTT. Protein sequence: CSVEVRPGITEAFF.

The chain couples TRBV18 to TRBJ2-1; TRBD2 aligns across 14 bases. Per germline, CDR1 KGHSH and CDR2 LQKENI. Trimming cost V 3 bases and J 9 bases; bases outside gene matches: 4. The CDR3 is made up of 15 amino acids. The CDR3 spells CASSPTSGGAVEQFF. The CDR3 DNA reads TGTGCCAGCTCACCGACTAGCGGGGGGGCAGTTGAGCAGTTCTTC.

The genes are TRBV6-5 and TRBJ2-6; 9 nucleotides agree with TRBD1. The CDR3 has 15 residues. CDR1 and CDR2 from the germline V gene are MNHEY and SVGAGI. The V and J ends lost 6 bases and 1 base, in that order; junction bases with no gene match: 1. CDR3 coding DNA: TGTGCCAGCAGCGGACAGGGGTCTGGGGCCAACGTCCTGACTTTC. Translated, it gives CASSGQGSGANVLTF.

The chain joins TRBV5-1 to TRBJ1-2; D may be TRBD1 (6 bases). CDR1 and CDR2 (germline): SGHRS, YFSETQ. Trimming left V 2 bases short and J 10 bases short, with 9 bases between. The CDR3 consists of 11 residues. In DNA, the CDR3 is TGCGCCAGCAGCTTAGACAGGACCTACACCTTC. Translation: CASSLDRTYTF.

The chain carries TRBV19 and TRBJ2-1, with 13 bases aligning to TRBD2. The CDR3 has 15 amino acids. Trimming removed 6 bases from V and 6 bases from J; junction bases left unmatched: 5. Germline V gene data show CDR1 as LNHDA and CDR2 as SQIVND (reference sequence). The CDR3 DNA reads as TGTGCCAGTAGCCCGGGGACTAGCGGGACCAATGAGCAGTTCTTC. It codes for CASSPGTSGTNEQFF.

The chain recombines TRBV5-1 with TRBJ2-2, with a possible D match to TRBD2 (7 bases). Germline loops: CDR1 SGHRS, CDR2 YFSETQ. Trimming cost V 1 base and J 3 bases, with 10 bases left between them. The CDR3 covers 15 residues. CDR3 in amino acids: CASSLLGGDTGELFF. The CDR3 region has the DNA TGCGCCAGCAGCTTGCTAGGGGGGGACACCGGGGAGCTGTTTTTT.

This clone appeared a few times. This chain links TRBV6-1 with TRBJ1-5, with D tentatively TRBD1 (6 bases). The CDR3 totals 15 residues. The V end lost 6 bases, the J end lost 1 base, and 13 bases lay between the germline ends. Germline lookup yields CDR1 MNHNS and CDR2 SASEGT. CDR3: CASRIQGKSNQPQHF. The CDR3 region has the DNA TGTGCCAGCAGGATCCAGGGGAAGAGCAATCAGCCCCAGCATTTT.